This T cell receptor (beta chain) was retrieved from a study of ipilimumab plus nivolumab after autologous stem cell transplantation. Study summary: Typical patient got a handful of ipilimumab doses and seven to nine nivolumab doses (median). Findings of the study overall: Authors suggest TCR repertoire, Treg phenotype and gut microbiota support further study.

Some clones are missing from TCRdb's copy, which holds only in-frame ones; the method was immunoSEQ multiplex PCR. The top ten clones hold approximately 0.88% of a sample with about 43,000 clones, approximately 90% of them seen once. With regard to this clone: The antigen remains unidentified.

The CDR3 sequence is 14 residues long. Per the germline V gene, CDR1 is SGHVS and CDR2 is FQNEAQ. The ends were cut back, 4 bases at V and 7 bases at J, with 11 bases in the middle. The chain uses TRBV7-8 and TRBJ1-6; D uncertain. The receptor was isolated from a male donor with multiple myeloma. Material: PBMCs, obtained in a trial of ipilimumab plus nivolumab as post-transplant consolidation. CDR3 nucleotide sequence: TGTGCCAGCAGCTATTCGGGATCCAATTCACCCCTCCACTTT. It codes for CASSYSGSNSPLHF. Supplemented by reference TRBV7-8 and TRBJ1-6, the full variable domain reads GAGVSQSPRYKVAKRGQDVALRCDPISGHVSLFWYQQALGQGPEFLTYFQNEAQLDKSGLPSDRFFAERPEGSVSTLKIQRTQQEDSAVYLCASSYSGSNSPLHFGNGTRLTVT.